This entry lists 26 T cell receptor beta chains sequenced from one sample in a study of blood T cell repertoires in COVID-19 (dated by TCRdb to 2020 to 2022). Library generation was performed with the immunoSEQ multiplex PCR assay. Entries here come from immuneACCESS through TCRdb and include only in-frame sequences with V and J called. Some clones fail to appear in such tables; in the studies checked, an unresolved V gene covers under half of the shortfall, and the cause of the remainder is unknown. The sample table contains approximately 180,000 clones; only one count was recorded for roughly 82% of them. The top ten clonotypes cover roughly 5% of the sample. The material sequenced was PBMCs or T cells enriched from blood (not recorded which). All receptors derive from a woman aged 60-70 years with acute COVID-19.

Comment on this clone: The same CDR3 can be traced to other DNA sequences in this sample. The chain combines TRBV6-5 with TRBJ1-1; D may be TRBD1 (6 bases). Germline values: CDR1 MNHEY, CDR2 SVGAGI. V lost 4 bases and J lost 5, with 11 bases in between. The CDR3 covers 13 residues. The CDR3 DNA follows: TGTGCCAGCAGTTTACAGGGTCGGACTGAAGCTTTCTTT. Amino acids: CASSLQGRTEAFF.

V is TRBV4-1 and J is TRBJ2-5; 7 nucleotides agree with TRBD1. CDR1 and CDR2 (germline): MGHRA, YSYEKL. J lost 3 bases, V lost 0 bases, and 13 bases had no gene match. The CDR3 sequence is 18 residues long. The CDR3 loop reads CASSQERGQEWSKETQYF. DNA for the CDR3: TGCGCCAGCAGCCAAGAAAGGGGGCAGGAGTGGAGTAAAGAGACCCAGTACTTC.

The chain links TRBV9 to TRBJ2-3; TRBD2 aligns across 11 bases. Looked up from germline, CDR1 is SGDLS and CDR2 is YYNGEE. The CDR3 is 17 amino acids. V shed 4 bases and J 3 bases; nucleotides not matched to a gene: 10. CDR3 loop: CASSPVGLAGGTDTQYF. The DNA of the CDR3 is TGTGCCAGCAGCCCCGTCGGGCTAGCGGGGGGTACAGATACGCAGTATTTT.

V is TRBV6-5 and J is TRBJ1-4, with D uncertain. Germline lookup yields CDR1 MNHEY and CDR2 SVGAGI. This CDR3 has 13 residues. Trimming took off 8 bases at V and 4 bases at J, with 11 bases between the two ends. The CDR3 sequence: CASGNQRNEKLFF. CDR3 coding DNA: TGTGCCAGCGGCAATCAGCGTAATGAAAAACTGTTTTTT.

The J gene is TRBJ1-6, the V gene TRBV28; D not resolved. Per germline, CDR1 MDHEN and CDR2 SYDVKM. Trimming removed 4 bases from V and 9 bases from J, with 16 bases in between. The CDR3 contains 15 residues. CDR3 amino acids: CASSSLDGEFSPLHF. In nucleotides, the CDR3 is TGTGCCAGCAGTTCCCTCGACGGGGAGTTTTCACCCCTCCACTTT.

V and J are TRBV4-3 and TRBJ1-6; D perhaps matches TRBD1 (6 bases). The germline V and J ends were trimmed by 4 bases and 7 bases, with 14 bases remaining between them. Germline V gene sequence: CDR1 LGHNA, CDR2 YSLEER. The CDR3 consists of 15 residues. CDR3 residues: CASSLETGRNSPLHF. The DNA for the CDR3 is TGCGCCAGCAGCCTGGAGACAGGTAGAAATTCACCCCTCCACTTT.

CDR3 coding DNA: TGTGCCAGCAGCTTAGTAGTAAAAGGGACAGCCGTTAATGAAAAACTGTTTTTT. Translation: CASSLVVKGTAVNEKLFF. The chain links TRBV7-9 to TRBJ1-4; 7 nucleotides line up with TRBD1. The CDR3 is 18 amino acids. The germline CDR1 and CDR2 sequences are SEHNR and FQNEAQ (reference sequence). Losses at the gene ends were 1 base for V and 4 bases for J; bases not matched to a gene: 12.

The chain joins TRBV7-2 to TRBJ2-5, with TRBD2 matching over 9 bases. From germline, CDR1 is SGHTA and CDR2 FQGNSA. The V segment lost 2 bases and the J segment 2 bases; nucleotides outside the gene matches: 6. This CDR3 spans 16 amino acids. CDR3 bases: TGTGCCAGCAGCTTATCTCTGCGGGGGGGACAAGAGACCCAGTACTTC. Translated: CASSLSLRGGQETQYF.

This sequence joins TRBV11-2 and TRBJ1-1; D is unclear. The CDR3 runs 16 residues. Trimming left V 1 base short and J 0 bases short, with 12 bases between. Germline loops: CDR1 SGHAT, CDR2 FQNNGV. CDR3 sequence (DNA): TGTGCCAGCAGCTTAGGTTTTATAGCCCTGAACACTGAAGCTTTCTTT. Translated, it gives CASSLGFIALNTEAFF. Full variable domain (remainder filled in from reference TRBV11-2 and TRBJ1-1): EAGVAQSPRYKIIEKRQSVAFWCNPISGHATLYWYQQILGQGPKLLIQFQNNGVVDDSQLPKDRFSAERLKGVDSTLKIQPAKLEDSAVYLCASSLGFIALNTEAFFGQGTRLTVV.

V is TRBV30 and J is TRBJ1-4, with D tentatively TRBD1 (6 bases). Trimming pared 6 bases from V and 0 bases from J, leaving 8 bases between. The CDR3 runs 13 residues. CDR1 and CDR2 (germline): GTSNPN, SVGIG (reference sequence). CDR3 coding DNA: TGTGCCTGTAACAGGGCAACTAATGAAAAACTGTTTTTT. Residues: CACNRATNEKLFF.

The chain uses TRBV5-6 and TRBJ2-1, with 10 bases aligning to TRBD1. Per the germline V gene, CDR1 is SGHDT and CDR2 is YYEEEE. V shed 4 bases and J 6 bases; nucleotides not matched to a gene: 10. This CDR3 spans 16 amino acids. The CDR3 DNA reads TGTGCCAGCAGCCTACTCCGGGACAGGGGAATCAATGAGCAGTTCTTC. Protein: CASSLLRDRGINEQFF.

In DNA form, the CDR3 reads TGTGCCAGCAGCTCCCCGGGGTTGAACACTGAAGCTTTCTTT. Translation: CASSSPGLNTEAFF. The chain links TRBV5-6 to TRBJ1-1; D not certain. The CDR3 spans 14 residues. The V end was cut by 3 bases, the J end by 0 bases, with 9 bases between. CDR1 is SGHDT, CDR2 YYEEEE, per germline.

This clone was recorded only once. This chain joins TRBV5-6 and TRBJ2-5, with TRBD1 matching 12 bases. V lost 0 bases and J lost 5; bases outside the gene matches: 5. Germline V gene lookup returns CDR1 SGHDT and CDR2 YYEEEE. The CDR3 sequence is 16 residues long. The CDR3 sequence is CASSLAAGTGGETQYF. The CDR3 DNA reads as TGTGCCAGCAGCTTGGCGGCCGGGACAGGGGGCGAGACCCAGTACTTC. Drawing the rest from reference TRBV5-6 and TRBJ2-5, the complete variable domain is DAGVTQSPTHLIKTRGQQVTLRCSPKSGHDTVSWYQQALGQGPQFIFQYYEEEERQRGNFPDRFSGHQFPNYSSELNVNALLLGDSALYLCASSLAAGTGGETQYFGPGTRLLVL.

V is TRBV3-1 (or the pseudogene TRBV3-2) and J is TRBJ2-3; 9 nucleotides line up with TRBD2. CDR1 and CDR2 (germline): LGHDT, YNNKEL (reference sequence). The V and J ends lost 4 bases and 5 bases, in that order; junction bases with no gene match: 4. The CDR3 extends over 14 amino acids. This CDR3 reads CASSLGLALDTQYF. CDR3 DNA: TGTGCCAGCAGCCTGGGACTAGCTTTAGATACGCAGTATTTT.

The rearrangement joins TRBV6-5 to TRBJ2-3, with TRBD2 matching over 7 bases. Germline CDR1 and CDR2: MNHEY and SVGAGI. CDR3 length: 15 residues. Trimming took 5 bases from V and 3 from J; bases not matched to a gene: 8. CDR3 nucleotides: TGTGCCAGCAGTCAGGGACTAAGAAAAACAGATACGCAGTATTTT. Translated: CASSQGLRKTDTQYF.

This clone appeared once. V usage is TRBV29-1 and J usage is TRBJ1-3, with D uncertain. V dropped 4 bases and J dropped 0 bases, with 13 bases sitting between them. This CDR3 contains 15 residues. Germline V gene lookup returns CDR1 SQVTM and CDR2 ANQGSEA. The DNA for the CDR3 is TGCAGCGTTGTCTTCCCCAGGCGCTCTGGAAACACCATATATTTT. It translates to CSVVFPRRSGNTIYF.

This clone was found once. The chain has TRBV30 and TRBJ1-1; D uncertain. Germline V gives CDR1 GTSNPN, CDR2 SVGIG (reference sequence). This CDR3 is 13 amino acids long. The V end was cut by 2 bases, the J end by 0 bases, with 7 bases between. The DNA for the CDR3 is TGTGCCTGGAGTCCTACCCTGAACACTGAAGCTTTCTTT. Translating gives CAWSPTLNTEAFF.

The rearrangement joins TRBV4-1 to TRBJ1-1, with TRBD1 matching over 7 bases. The CDR3 length is 14 residues. The trim removed 8 bases at V and 3 bases at J, leaving 9 bases unmatched. Germline loops: CDR1 MGHRA, CDR2 YSYEKL. The CDR3 DNA follows: TGCGCCAGCCGCTCTTTGACAGGGCACACTGAAGCTTTCTTT. Translation: CASRSLTGHTEAFF.

The chain recombines TRBV19 with TRBJ1-5; D may be TRBD1 (5 bases). Trimming left V 3 bases short and J 3 bases short, with 9 bases between. This CDR3 contains 14 residues. Looked up from germline, CDR1 is LNHDA and CDR2 is SQIVND (reference sequence). The DNA of the CDR3 is TGTGCCAGTAGTATCCAACAGGACAATCAGCCCCAGCATTTT. Its translation is CASSIQQDNQPQHF.

The chain is built from TRBV6-5 and TRBJ2-7; D ambiguous. CDR1 MNHEY and CDR2 SVGAGI come from the germline V gene. The CDR3 sequence is 11 residues long. The V and J ends lost 7 bases and 3 bases respectively, with 7 bases between them. The CDR3 here is CASKTDYEQYF. CDR3 coding DNA: TGTGCCAGCAAAACAGACTACGAGCAGTACTTC.

The V call is TRBV5-1, the J call TRBJ2-2; 10 nucleotides agree with TRBD2. The V and J ends lost 0 bases and 4 bases, in that order; junction bases with no gene match: 6. Germline CDR1 SGHRS, CDR2 YFSETQ. The CDR3 sequence is 17 residues long. Here the CDR3 DNA reads TGCGCCAGCAGCTTGGCCCAGCGGGGGGGCCGCACCGGGGAGCTGTTTTTT. It specifies CASSLAQRGGRTGELFF.

CDR3 DNA sequence: TGTGCCAGCATAAACGACTGGACAGGGGCTCCCGGAAACACCATATATTTT. Its translation is CASINDWTGAPGNTIYF. The chain joins TRBV7-9 to TRBJ1-3; the match to TRBD1 covers 9 bases. Per the germline V gene, CDR1 is SEHNR and CDR2 is FQNEAQ (reference sequence). The CDR3 extends over 17 amino acids. V lost 7 bases, J lost 4 bases, and 14 bases stayed unmatched.

The V gene is TRBV13, the J gene TRBJ2-5, with 10 bases identical to TRBD2. The CDR3 has 17 residues. The germline V gene has CDR1 PRHDT and CDR2 FYEKMQ (reference sequence). The V gene end was trimmed by 5 bases and the J gene end by 0 bases; junction bases not matched to a gene: 9. The CDR3, as DNA: TGTGCCAGCAGCCGCCTAGCGGGAGCCCGATACCAAGAGACCCAGTACTTC. As protein: CASSRLAGARYQETQYF.

This clone occurred a few times. The rearrangement uses TRBV19 and TRBJ1-1, with a weak D call TRBD1 (5 bases). Per germline, CDR1 LNHDA and CDR2 SQIVND (reference sequence). There are 15 residues in the CDR3. Trimming took 6 bases from V and 1 from J, leaving 15 bases between them. The CDR3 bases are TGTGCCAGTAGCCCATCCCTAACAGGGAACACTGAAGCTTTCTTT. Protein: CASSPSLTGNTEAFF.

The chain employs TRBV20-1 and TRBJ1-2, with 12 bases matching TRBD1. The CDR3 is 14 residues long. Germline V gives CDR1 DFQATT, CDR2 SNEGSKA (reference sequence). The V and J ends lost 3 bases and 7 bases, in that order; junction bases with no gene match: 6. DNA of the CDR3: TGCAGTGCTAGTGCCGGGACAGGGGGCCTTGGCTACACCTTC. Encoded protein: CSASAGTGGLGYTF.

Of note for this clone: The same CDR3 arises from other DNA sequences in this sample as well. The rearrangement uses TRBV7-9 and TRBJ2-3; 8 nucleotides agree with TRBD2. The CDR3 is 13 residues long. The trim removed 6 bases at V and 3 bases at J, leaving 2 bases unmatched. The V gene's germline CDR1 is SEHNR and CDR2 FQNEAQ (reference sequence). CDR3 region: CASSRGGTDTQYF. CDR3 in DNA: TGTGCCAGCAGTCGCGGGGGGACAGATACGCAGTATTTT.